The TCR beta chain under discussion was sequenced for a study of blood T cell repertoires in COVID-19. Across the whole study: Samples of COVID-19 (acute and convalescent) were obtained from the United States, Italy and Spain.

The data were produced by immunoSEQ multiplex PCR, yet TCRdb's version contains in-frame clones alone and is incomplete. The sample lists 150,000 to 200,000 clones; nearly 90% were seen once. CDR3 length: 16 amino acids. The germline CDR1 and CDR2 sequences are MGHDK and SYGVNS. V was cut by 0 bases and J by 8 bases, with 16 bases left in between. Sequenced input: peripheral blood. This clonotype was sampled from a man aged 55 to 69 with active or convalescent COVID-19. The chain employs TRBV25-1 and TRBJ1-4; D is unclear. The CDR3 DNA follows: TGTGCCAGCAGTGAATATGGGCAGAGGACTCGGGAAAAACTGTTTTTT. This gives the protein CASSEYGQRTREKLFF. Together with reference TRBV25-1 and TRBJ1-4, the CDR3 gives the full variable domain: EADIYQTPRYLVIGTGKKITLECSQTMGHDKMYWYQQDPGMELHLIHYSYGVNSTEKGDLSSESTVSRIRTEHFPLTLESARPSHTSQYLCASSEYGQRTREKLFFGSGTQLSVL.